The clone carrying this T cell receptor beta chain was counted ten times or more. Its antigen is unknown. The data derive from a study of early T cells in non-severe SARS-CoV-2 infection. Study as a whole: RNA in bulk from unsorted whole blood was sequenced, and chains were unpaired. Notes on the study in general: Missing private and CD4 specificities, VDJdb matching favored anti-spike CD8 responses.

Individual cDNA molecules were tagged with unique molecular identifiers. Via MiXCR, TCRdb re-called the 5' RACE reads, giving one row per CDR3 protein. Here the sample spans over 55,000 distinct CDR3 sequences, around 13% being singletons. This CDR3 contains 14 residues. Trimming removed 2 bases from V and 2 bases from J, with 10 bases in between. CDR1 ENHRY and CDR2 SYGVKD come from the germline V gene. This chain connects TRBV10-3 to TRBJ2-7; the D gene could be TRBD1 or TRBD2 (5 bases each). Sequences were obtained from whole blood. This sequence originates from an adult who was a healthcare worker with PCR-confirmed SARS-CoV-2 infection or an uninfected control (not recorded which). DNA of the CDR3: TGTGCCATCAGTGAGCGACAGACTACCTACGAGCAGTACTTC. Its protein product is CAISERQTTYEQYF.